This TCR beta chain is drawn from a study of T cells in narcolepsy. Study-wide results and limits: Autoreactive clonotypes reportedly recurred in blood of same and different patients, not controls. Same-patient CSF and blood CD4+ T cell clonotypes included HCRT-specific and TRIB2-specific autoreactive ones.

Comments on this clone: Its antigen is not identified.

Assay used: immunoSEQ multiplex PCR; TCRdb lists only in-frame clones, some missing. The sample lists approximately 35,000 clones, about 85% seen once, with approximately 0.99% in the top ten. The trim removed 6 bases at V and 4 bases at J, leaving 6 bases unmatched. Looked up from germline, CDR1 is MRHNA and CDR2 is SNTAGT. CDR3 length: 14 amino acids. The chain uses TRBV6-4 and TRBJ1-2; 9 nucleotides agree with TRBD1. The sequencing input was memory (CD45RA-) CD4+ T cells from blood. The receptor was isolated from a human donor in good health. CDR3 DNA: TGTGCCAGCAGCCCTGGACAGGGGCCCTATGGCTACACCTTC. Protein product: CASSPGQGPYGYTF.